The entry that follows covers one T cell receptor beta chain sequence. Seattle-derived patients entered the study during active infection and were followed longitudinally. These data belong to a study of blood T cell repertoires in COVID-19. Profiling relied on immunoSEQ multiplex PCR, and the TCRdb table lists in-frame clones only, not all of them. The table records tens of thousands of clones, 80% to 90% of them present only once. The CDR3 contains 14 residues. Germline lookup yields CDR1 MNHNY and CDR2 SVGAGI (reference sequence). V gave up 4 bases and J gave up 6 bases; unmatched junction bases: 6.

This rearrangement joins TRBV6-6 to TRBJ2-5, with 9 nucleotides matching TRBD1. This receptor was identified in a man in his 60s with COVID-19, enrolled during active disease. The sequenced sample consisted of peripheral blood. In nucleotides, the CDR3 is TGTGCCAGCAGTTCCGGGACAGGGATAAAGACCCAGTACTTC. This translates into CASSSGTGIKTQYF.